This T cell receptor beta chain was recovered during a study of T cell responses to AZD1222 COVID-19 vaccine. The study pooled second doses at about 4 or about 12 weeks. The CDR3 is 15 amino acids. V gave up 6 bases and J gave up 0 bases, with 14 bases separating them. Germline V CDR1 and CDR2: SEHNR, FQNEAQ (reference sequence). Whole-study results and caveats: Increased Spike-specific TCR breadth and depth were observed after two AZD1222 doses. Donor demographics were predominantly white British with a female majority; clonal diversity may be underestimated. Epitopes outside B.1.351 and B.1.1.7 mutated regions reportedly drew nearly half of spike TCRs.

A remark on this clone: The antigen is unknown.

Here immunoSEQ multiplex PCR was the method, and the copy in TCRdb shows in-frame clones only, minus some. This sample carries about 93,000 clones, 75% to 90% of them seen once, and the ten largest clones take more than 2%. This chain links TRBV7-9 with TRBJ1-1, with D unclear. This clonotype was sampled from an adult who received the AZD1222 COVID-19 vaccine. Specimen: peripheral blood, collected 28 days after the second AZD1222 dose. CDR3 amino acids: CASRPWGRMNTEAFF. Here the CDR3 DNA reads TGTGCCAGCAGGCCCTGGGGTCGGATGAACACTGAAGCTTTCTTT. The full variable domain, in which reference TRBV7-9 and TRBJ1-1 provide the parts outside the CDR3, is DTGVSQNPRHKITKRGQNVTFRCDPISEHNRLYWYRQTLGQGPEFLTYFQNEAQLEKSRLLSDRFSAERPKGSFSTLEIQRTEQGDSAMYLCASRPWGRMNTEAFFGQGTRLTVV.